These T cell receptor beta chains were read from a single sample in a study of shared clonotypes between healthy human individuals. TCRdb's table, derived via immunoSEQ multiplex PCR, lists solely in-frame clones and lacks some. The profile shows more than 900,000 clones, around three quarters of them singletons. Sequenced sample: memory CD4+ T cells from PBMCs. The receptors come from a man aged 18 to 30 in good health. Some clones in this sample may be carry-over from other donors' samples. Each CDR3 is given with its conserved first and last residue. A D gene is named only where the DNA matches it firmly. For some rows the clone size is stated as once, few or many, or as a class when expanded; others skip it.

CAWSVPDTNTEAFF	TGTGCCTGGAGTGTACCCGACACAAACACTGAAGCTTTCTTT	.	TRBV30	TRBJ1-1	few
CASSLTGGVQYF	TGTGCCAGCAGTCTCACAGGGGGGGTGCAGTACTTC	.	TRBV27	TRBJ2-5	few
CASSGKRGHRMNTEAFF	TGTGCCAGCAGCGGGAAGAGGGGGCATAGGATGAACACTGAAGCTTTCTTT	TRBD1	TRBV9	TRBJ1-1	.
CASSDLAGSPYNEQFF	TGTGCCAGCAGTGACTTAGCGGGATCTCCCTACAATGAGCAGTTCTTC	TRBD2	TRBV25-1	TRBJ2-1	.
CASSSRTSGEQYF	TGTGCCAGCAGCTCGCGGACTAGTGGCGAGCAGTACTTC	TRBD2	TRBV7-9	TRBJ2-7	.
CASSSTRTPNTEAFF	TGTGCCAGCAGTTCAACGCGGACGCCCAACACTGAAGCTTTCTTT	.	TRBV6-5	TRBJ1-1	.
CASTQGLPVLEQYF	TGTGCCAGCACCCAGGGACTACCGGTTCTCGAGCAGTACTTC	TRBD2	TRBV6-5	TRBJ2-7	.
CASSPGTSGSVREQFF	TGCGCCAGCAGCCCCGGGACTAGCGGGAGTGTACGTGAGCAGTTCTTC	TRBD2	TRBV5-1	TRBJ2-1	.
CASSLGQITYEQYF	TGTGCCAGCAGCTTAGGGCAGATCACCTACGAGCAGTACTTC	.	TRBV7-2	TRBJ2-7	.
CASDTWGPVPPGYTF	TGTGCCAGCGATACTTGGGGACCCGTCCCCCCTGGCTACACCTTC	.	TRBV6-1	TRBJ1-2	once
CASSLDTAVGGYTF	TGTGCCAGCAGCTTAGATACCGCCGTCGGTGGCTACACCTTC	.	TRBV7-3	TRBJ1-2	.
CASGTSGRALDTQYF	TGTGCCAGCGGGACTAGCGGGAGGGCCTTAGATACGCAGTATTTT	TRBD2	TRBV28	TRBJ2-3	once
CAISEGNNVAEAFF	TGTGCCATCAGTGAGGGGAACAACGTGGCAGAAGCTTTCTTT	.	TRBV10-3	TRBJ1-1	.
CAISTGTVATEAFF	TGTGCCATCAGTACCGGGACAGTAGCCACTGAAGCTTTCTTT	TRBD1	TRBV10-3	TRBJ1-1	.
CSVNLSYNEQFF	TGCAGCGTAAACTTGTCCTACAATGAGCAGTTCTTC	.	TRBV29-1	TRBJ2-1	few
CASSFYRVTGELFF	TGTGCCAGCAGTTTCTACAGGGTCACCGGGGAGCTGTTTTTT	.	TRBV28	TRBJ2-2	many
CASSLSGRGNTGELFF	TGTGCCAGCAGTTTATCGGGCAGGGGGAACACCGGGGAGCTGTTTTTT	.	TRBV28	TRBJ2-2	.
CASSQEWSGYQPQHF	TGTGCCAGCAGCCAAGAATGGTCAGGCTATCAGCCCCAGCATTTT	.	TRBV4-2	TRBJ1-5	.
CASSSRPGSTEAFF	TGTGCCAGCAGCTCCCGGCCCGGGAGCACTGAAGCTTTCTTT	.	TRBV7-9	TRBJ1-1	.
CASSPDSRDTEQYF	TGTGCCAGCTCTCCGGACAGCAGGGATACCGAGCAGTACTTC	.	TRBV18	TRBJ2-7	.
CASSFGGVGGYTF	TGTGCCAGCAGTTTCGGGGGTGTAGGGGGCTACACCTTC	.	TRBV28	TRBJ1-2	few
CASSLGLANEQFF	TGCGCCAGCAGCCTGGGACTAGCCAATGAGCAGTTCTTC	TRBD2	TRBV5-1	TRBJ2-1	few
CASSLFRGVGNEKLFF	TGTGCCAGCAGTTTATTCAGGGGAGTGGGTAATGAAAAACTGTTTTTT	.	TRBV28	TRBJ1-4	.
CASSQGVGGLAGTQYF	TGCGCCAGCAGCCAAGGGGTGGGGGGACTAGCGGGGACCCAGTACTTC	TRBD2	TRBV4-1	TRBJ2-5	few
CASSFDRAQPQHF	TGTGCCAGCAGCTTCGACAGGGCTCAGCCCCAGCATTTT	TRBD1	TRBV7-9	TRBJ1-5	.
CASSLNYEQYF	TGTGCCAGCAGCCTCAACTACGAGCAGTACTTC	.	TRBV7-9	TRBJ2-7	.
CAAISFTEAFF	TGTGCGGCCATCTCTTTCACTGAAGCTTTCTTT	.	TRBV28	TRBJ1-1	.
CASSLSSGRTTDTQYF	TGTGCCAGCAGCTTATCCAGCGGGAGAACCACAGATACGCAGTATTTT	TRBD2	TRBV7-3	TRBJ2-3	.
CASSLESGNTGELFF	TGTGCCAGCAGCTTAGAGAGTGGTAACACCGGGGAGCTGTTTTTT	.	TRBV11-3	TRBJ2-2	.
CASSPGLLRTDTQYF	TGTGCCAGCAGCCCAGGACTACTACGCACAGATACGCAGTATTTT	.	TRBV7-3	TRBJ2-3	few
CASSPGGTYNEQFF	TGTGCCAGCAGCCCGGGGGGGACATACAATGAGCAGTTCTTC	TRBD2	TRBV7-6	TRBJ2-1	.
CASSEAPVGYGYTF	TGTGCCAGCAGTGAAGCGCCGGTTGGGTATGGCTACACCTTC	.	TRBV6-1	TRBJ1-2	.